Reported below is one T cell receptor beta chain. Its target is unknown. This record belongs to a study of CD8+ T cells in alopecia areata. Findings of the study overall: Mice showed TCR sharing more clearly than patients did, possibly owing to HLA.

Following extraction, RNA underwent reverse transcription to cDNA, which served as the sequencing template. The method was immunoSEQ multiplex PCR; TCRdb's version includes in-frame clones alone and lacks a portion of them. This table holds hundreds of thousands of clones, around three fifths found once. The germline V gene encodes CDR1 GTSNPN and CDR2 SVGIG (reference sequence). Germline trimming cut 1 base from V and 4 bases from J; bases unmatched to any gene: 7. There are 14 residues in the CDR3. Source: CD4+ T cells sorted from blood, taken at week 0. This receptor was obtained from a human donor with alopecia areata. The chain uses TRBV30 and TRBJ2-7; 7 bases are shared with TRBD1. CDR3 coding DNA: TGTGCCTGGAGTGCGACCCGACAGGGATACGAGCAGTACTTC. It specifies CAWSATRQGYEQYF.